This T cell receptor (beta chain) was obtained from a study of T cells in Graves' hyperthyroidism and ophthalmopathy. Study-wide background: Before treatment of any kind, peripheral blood was taken at initial diagnosis.

The table lists this clonotype with a count of one. The antigen is not known. The CDR3 is 15 amino acids. J gave up 1 base and V 6 bases, and 5 bases lay outside the gene matches. Germline lookup yields CDR1 MNHEY and CDR2 SVGEGT. Study-wide findings and caveats: Most clonotypes that expanded in the thyroid above 0.001 also showed up in blood.

Exclusion of a patient resulted from uncontrolled infection, other autoimmune disease, pregnancy or lactation. Fresh peripheral blood, around 9.5 ml, yielded the PBMCs. TCR beta CDR3 regions were amplified from RNA transcripts. During a first-round RT-PCR of the TCR CDR3, the HTBI primer set was used. TCRdb recomputed calls from the multiplex PCR reads with MiXCR, one row per CDR3 protein. The sample lists 250,000 to 300,000 distinct CDR3 sequences, about 19% occurring once. This sequence was found in a man aged 50 or older with Graves' ophthalmopathy. Source material: blood. The chain carries TRBV6-2 or TRBV6-3 and TRBJ2-7; TRBD1 matches at 11 bases. The chain's CDR3 is CASSNRDRGSYEQYF. The CDR3 DNA follows: TGTGCCAGCAGCAACCGGGACAGGGGGTCCTACGAGCAGTACTTC.